The T cell receptor (beta chain) under discussion was sequenced for a study of T cell responses to AZD1222 COVID-19 vaccine. V dropped 3 bases and J dropped 1; count of bases not matched to a gene: 6. Germline assignment: CDR1 DFQATT and CDR2 SNEGSKA (reference sequence). The CDR3 has 15 amino acids. Repertoires were generated with immunoSEQ multiplex PCR, while TCRdb's copy carries only in-frame clones and drops some. This sample carries roughly 99,000 clones, 70% to 90% of them seen once, and the ten largest clones take 6.5% to 8%. The source was peripheral blood, collected on day 0 of AZD1222 vaccination. The chain has TRBV20-1 and TRBJ2-3, with 8 bases fitting TRBD2. The receptor comes from an adult in good health. In nucleotides, the CDR3 is TGCAGTGCTAGTATTAGCGGGGTGGGCACAGATACGCAGTATTTT. This encodes CSASISGVGTDTQYF.